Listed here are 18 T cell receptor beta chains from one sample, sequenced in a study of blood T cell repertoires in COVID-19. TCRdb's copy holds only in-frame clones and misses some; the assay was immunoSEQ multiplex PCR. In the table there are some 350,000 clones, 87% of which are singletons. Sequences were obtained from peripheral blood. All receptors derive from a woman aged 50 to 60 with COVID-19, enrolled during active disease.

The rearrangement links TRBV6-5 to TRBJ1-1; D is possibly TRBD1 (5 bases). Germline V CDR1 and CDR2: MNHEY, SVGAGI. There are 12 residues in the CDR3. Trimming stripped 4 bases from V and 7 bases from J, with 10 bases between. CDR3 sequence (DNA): TGTGCCAGCAGTTTCCGGGGGGGTGAAGCTTTCTTT. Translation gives CASSFRGGEAFF.

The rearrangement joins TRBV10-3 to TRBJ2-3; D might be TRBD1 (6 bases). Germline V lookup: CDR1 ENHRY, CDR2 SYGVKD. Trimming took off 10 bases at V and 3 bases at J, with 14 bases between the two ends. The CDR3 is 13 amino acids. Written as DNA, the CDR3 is TGTGCCACCGCCGGGACATCAACAGATACGCAGTATTTT. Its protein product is CATAGTSTDTQYF.

This CDR3 reads CASSTITGGGKETQYF. As DNA, the CDR3 is TGTGCCAGCTCAACGATTACAGGGGGCGGAAAAGAGACCCAGTACTTC. J is TRBJ2-5 and V is TRBV18; 9 nucleotides agree with TRBD1. This CDR3 has 16 residues. V was clipped by 5 bases and J by 3 bases; unmatched bases: 10. Germline lookup yields CDR1 KGHSH and CDR2 LQKENI.

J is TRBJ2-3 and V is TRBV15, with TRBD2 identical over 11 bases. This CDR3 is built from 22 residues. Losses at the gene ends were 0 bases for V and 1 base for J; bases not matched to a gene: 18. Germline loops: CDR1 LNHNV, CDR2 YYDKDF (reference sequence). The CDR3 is CATSRDRDSPGLAATRTDTQYF. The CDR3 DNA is TGTGCCACCAGCAGAGACCGGGACTCCCCGGGACTAGCGGCCACTCGCACAGATACGCAGTATTTT.

The CDR3 DNA follows: TGCGCCAGCAGCTTGGCTACGGGGACAGATACGCAGTATTTT. Encoded protein: CASSLATGTDTQYF. The chain is built from TRBV5-1 and TRBJ2-3, with D possibly TRBD2 on 5 matching bases. The CDR3 extends over 14 amino acids. CDR1 is SGHRS, CDR2 YFSETQ, per germline. The V end was cut by 0 bases, the J end by 3 bases, with 8 bases between.

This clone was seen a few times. DNA for the CDR3: TGTGCCAGCAGCCGACTAGCGGGAGTTCGTACAGATACGCAGTATTTT. It codes for CASSRLAGVRTDTQYF. The V and J genes are TRBV14 and TRBJ2-3; 12 bases fit TRBD2. Germline V gives CDR1 SGHDN, CDR2 FVKESK. The CDR3 extends over 16 amino acids. With 4 bases clipped from V and 3 bases from J, the junction kept 5 bases outside the gene matches.

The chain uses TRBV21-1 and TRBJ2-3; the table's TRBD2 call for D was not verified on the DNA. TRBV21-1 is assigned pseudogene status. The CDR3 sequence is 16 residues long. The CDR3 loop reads CASSNLTERTTDTQYF. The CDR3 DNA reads TGTGCCAGCAGCAATCTCACTGAGCGGACCACAGATACGCAGTATTTT.

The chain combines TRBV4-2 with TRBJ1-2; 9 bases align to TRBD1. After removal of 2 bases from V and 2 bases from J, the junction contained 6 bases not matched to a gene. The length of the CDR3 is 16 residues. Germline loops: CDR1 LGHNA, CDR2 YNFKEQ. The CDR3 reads CASSQPRQGENYGYTF. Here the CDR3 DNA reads TGTGCCAGCAGCCAACCCCGACAGGGGGAAAACTATGGCTACACCTTC.

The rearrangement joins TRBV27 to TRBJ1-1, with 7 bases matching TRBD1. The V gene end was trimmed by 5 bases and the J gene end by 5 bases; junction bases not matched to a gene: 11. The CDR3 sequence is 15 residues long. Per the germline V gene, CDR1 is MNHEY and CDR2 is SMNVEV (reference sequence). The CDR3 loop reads CASSLTQGVRTEAFF. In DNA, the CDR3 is TGTGCCAGCAGTCTAACCCAGGGGGTGAGGACTGAAGCTTTCTTT.

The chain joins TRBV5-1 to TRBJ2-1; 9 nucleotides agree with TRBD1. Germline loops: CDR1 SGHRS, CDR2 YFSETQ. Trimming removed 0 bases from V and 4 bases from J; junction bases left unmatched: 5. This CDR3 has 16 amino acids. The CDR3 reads CASSLVETGGYNEQFF. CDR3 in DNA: TGCGCCAGCAGCTTGGTAGAGACAGGGGGTTACAATGAGCAGTTCTTC.

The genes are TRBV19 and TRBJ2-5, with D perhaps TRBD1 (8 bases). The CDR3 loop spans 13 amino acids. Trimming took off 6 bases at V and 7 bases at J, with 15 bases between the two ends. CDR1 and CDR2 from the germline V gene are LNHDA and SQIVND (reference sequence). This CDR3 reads CASRNRGGGTQYF. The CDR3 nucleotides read TGTGCCAGTAGGAACAGGGGGGGAGGGACCCAGTACTTC.

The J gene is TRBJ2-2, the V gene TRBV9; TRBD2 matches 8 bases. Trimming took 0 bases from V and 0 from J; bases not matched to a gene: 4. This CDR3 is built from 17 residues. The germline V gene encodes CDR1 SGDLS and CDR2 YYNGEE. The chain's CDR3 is CASSVGSGRANTGELFF. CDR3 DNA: TGTGCCAGCAGCGTAGGGTCCGGGAGGGCGAACACCGGGGAGCTGTTTTTT.

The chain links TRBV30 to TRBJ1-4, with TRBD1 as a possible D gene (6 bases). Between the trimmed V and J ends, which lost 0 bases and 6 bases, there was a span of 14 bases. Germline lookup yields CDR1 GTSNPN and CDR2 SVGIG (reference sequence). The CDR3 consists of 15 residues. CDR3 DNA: TGTGCCTGGAGTGTAGGGTATGGGGGCGATGAAAAACTGTTTTTT. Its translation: CAWSVGYGGDEKLFF.

CDR3 DNA sequence: TGTGCCACCAGTGACCCCGGGACAGGGGATCAGCCCCAGCATTTT. This sequence encodes CATSDPGTGDQPQHF. The V and J genes are TRBV24-1 and TRBJ1-5; TRBD1 agrees at 10 bases. J lost 5 bases, V lost 4 bases, and 4 bases had no gene match. The CDR3 sequence is 15 residues long. Germline CDR1 KGHDR, CDR2 SFDVKD.

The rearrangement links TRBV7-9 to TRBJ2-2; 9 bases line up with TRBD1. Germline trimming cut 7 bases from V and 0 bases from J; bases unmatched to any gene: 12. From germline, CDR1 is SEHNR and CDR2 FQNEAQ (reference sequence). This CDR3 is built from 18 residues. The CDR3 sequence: CASNFPWGTGPNTGELFF. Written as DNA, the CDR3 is TGTGCCAGCAACTTCCCCTGGGGGACAGGGCCGAACACCGGGGAGCTGTTTTTT.

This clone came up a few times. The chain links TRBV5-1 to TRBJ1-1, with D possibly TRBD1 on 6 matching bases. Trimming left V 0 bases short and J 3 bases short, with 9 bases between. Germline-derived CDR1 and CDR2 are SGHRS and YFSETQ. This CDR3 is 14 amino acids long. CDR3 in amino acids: CASSLGRGDTEAFF. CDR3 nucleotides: TGCGCCAGCAGCTTGGGCAGGGGTGACACTGAAGCTTTCTTT.

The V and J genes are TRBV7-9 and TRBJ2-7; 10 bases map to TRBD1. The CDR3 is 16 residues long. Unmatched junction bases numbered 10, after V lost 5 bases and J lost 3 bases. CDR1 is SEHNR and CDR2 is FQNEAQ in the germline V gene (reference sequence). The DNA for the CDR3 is TGTGCCAGCAGCCCAAAGAGCGGACAGGGGGTCTACGAGCAGTACTTC. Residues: CASSPKSGQGVYEQYF.

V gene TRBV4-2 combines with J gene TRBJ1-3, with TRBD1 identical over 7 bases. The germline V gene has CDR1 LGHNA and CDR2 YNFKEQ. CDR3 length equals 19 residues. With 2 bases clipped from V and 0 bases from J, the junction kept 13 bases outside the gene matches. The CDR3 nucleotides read TGTGCCAGCAGCCAAATTTATATACTCGGGACAGCCTCTGGAAACACCATATATTTT. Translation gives CASSQIYILGTASGNTIYF.